This TCR beta chain came from a study of shared clonotypes between healthy human individuals. Findings and caveats of the study: Non-shared clonotypes were found to have lower generation probabilities than the clonotypes that were shared by all four of the sorted-subset donors.

Profiling relied on immunoSEQ multiplex PCR, and the TCRdb table lists in-frame clones only, not all of them. Among some 2,400,000 clones listed, 95% were seen once. A CD45RA-negative memory subset and a CD45RA+ naive subset were separated from the CD4+ cells. Concerning this clone itself: What it recognizes is unknown. The sample carries other DNA sequences with the same CDR3.

Sequencing used naive CD4+ T cells sorted from blood. Regarding subset: CD45RA+ positively selected. The clonotype was recovered from a man between 18 and 29 years old in good health.

CDR3 in DNA: TGTGCCAGCAGCTTCGGTAGCACAGATACGCAGTATTTT. It is translated as CASSFGSTDTQYF. This chain joins TRBV5-4 and TRBJ2-3; D gene uncertain. The CDR3 has 13 residues. Germline loops: CDR1 SGHNT, CDR2 YYREEE (reference sequence). V gave up 2 bases and J gave up 0 bases, with 4 bases separating them.